Shown below are 19 T cell receptor beta chains from a single sample sequenced in a study of T cells in Graves' hyperthyroidism and ophthalmopathy. TCR beta CDR3 region amplification was performed from RNA transcripts. Carried out on the TCR CDR3, a first-round RT-PCR used the HTBI primer set. TCRdb called the multiplex PCR reads again in MiXCR, with one record for every CDR3 protein. The sample lists some 600,000 distinct CDR3 sequences; approximately 15% were seen once. The sample taken for sequencing was blood. Every receptor here comes from a woman in her thirties with Graves' hyperthyroidism that later progressed to Graves' ophthalmopathy.

This clonotype was counted at least ten times. V is TRBV11-2 and J is TRBJ2-1; 8 nucleotides match TRBD2. The CDR3 is 14 amino acids. The germline V gene encodes CDR1 SGHAT and CDR2 FQNNGV. The junction had 3 bases not matched to a gene; V was cut back by 0 bases and J by 8 bases. The CDR3 protein is CASSLDGRVDEQFF. DNA for the CDR3: TGTGCCAGCAGCTTAGACGGGAGGGTCGATGAGCAGTTCTTC.

As concerns this clonotype: A much larger clone lies one base from this, so it may be a read error. The genes are TRBV12-5 and TRBJ2-5; either TRBD1 or TRBD2 may fit D (5 bases each). Germline V lookup: CDR1 LGHNT, CDR2 FRNRAP. The CDR3 is made up of 19 amino acids. In DNA form, the CDR3 reads TGTGCTAGTGGTTTGGTGCTAGGGACGGCTCATGTACCCCAAGAGACCCAGTGCTTC. Its protein is CASGLVLGTAHVPQETQCF.

This clonotype showed up many times. The chain combines TRBV5-6 with TRBJ2-7; the match to TRBD1 covers 9 bases. V shed 1 base, J shed 8 bases, and the junction held 7 bases outside the gene matches. The CDR3 has 14 residues. Germline V lookup: CDR1 SGHDT, CDR2 YYEEEE. The DNA of the CDR3 is TGTGCCAGCAGCTTGCCTGGGACAGGGTATCAGCAGTACTTC. It is translated as CASSLPGTGYQQYF. Full variable domain (missing parts from reference TRBV5-6 and TRBJ2-7): DAGVTQSPTHLIKTRGQQVTLRCSPKSGHDTVSWYQQALGQGPQFIFQYYEEEERQRGNFPDRFSGHQFPNYSSELNVNALLLGDSALYLCASSLPGTGYQQYFGPGTRLTVT.

This clonotype has at least ten counts. This chain uses TRBV2 with TRBJ1-5, with a weak D call TRBD1 (6 bases). Germline V gene sequence: CDR1 SNHLY, CDR2 FYNNEI. This CDR3 region has 15 residues. Trimming pared 4 bases from V and 6 bases from J, leaving 16 bases between. In DNA form, the CDR3 reads TGTGCCAGCAGTGCGGACGGGGGCGTGGGTCAGCCCCAGCATTTT. It yields the protein CASSADGGVGQPQHF.

This clonotype was seen at least ten times. The genes are TRBV30 and TRBJ2-1; TRBD2 agrees at 8 bases. The V gene's germline CDR1 is GTSNPN and CDR2 SVGIG (reference sequence). There are 15 residues in the CDR3. V was pared by 4 bases and J by 7 bases, with 12 bases of the junction left unmatched. In DNA form, the CDR3 reads TGTGCCTGGAAGACGACCGGGACTAGTGGTAATGAGCAGTTCTTC. It is translated as CAWKTTGTSGNEQFF.

The chain recombines TRBV12-3 or TRBV12-4 with TRBJ2-1, with D unresolved. Trimming stripped 10 bases from V and 6 bases from J, with 7 bases between. The CDR3 length is 10 residues. This CDR3 reads CATAVNEQFF. CDR3 nucleotide sequence: TGTGCCACCGCCGTCAATGAGCAGTTCTTC.

In this sample, this clonotype turned up many times. CDR3 sequence reads: CASSPRTSGSGSYEQYF. The CDR3, as DNA: TGTGCCAGCAGTCCGAGGACTAGCGGGAGCGGCTCCTACGAGCAGTACTTC. J is TRBJ2-7 and V is TRBV7-9; 13 bases are shared with TRBD2. The CDR3 has 17 residues. J gave up 0 bases and V 6 bases, and 8 bases lay outside the gene matches. Germline V gene sequence: CDR1 SEHNR, CDR2 FQNEAQ (reference sequence).

There are a few counts of this clonotype. V and J are TRBV7-9 and TRBJ1-1; D is possibly TRBD1 (5 bases). Per the germline V gene, CDR1 is SEHNR and CDR2 is FQNEAQ (reference sequence). The CDR3 runs 14 residues. Trimming took off 6 bases at V and 4 bases at J, with 15 bases between the two ends. CDR3 in amino acids: CASRTGTEGTEAFF. The CDR3, as DNA: TGTGCCAGCAGGACCGGGACGGAGGGCACTGAAGCTTTCTTT.

This clonotype was found many times. This rearrangement joins TRBV29-1 to TRBJ1-2, with D maybe TRBD1 (6 bases). Germline lookup yields CDR1 SQVTM and CDR2 ANQGSEA. The CDR3 runs to 12 residues. The CDR3 loop reads CSTGTSNYGYTF. The CDR3 nucleotides are TGCAGTACCGGGACATCTAACTATGGCTACACCTTC. Full variable domain (missing parts from reference TRBV29-1 and TRBJ1-2): SAVISQKPSRDICQRGTSLTIQCQVDSQVTMMFWYRQQPGQSLTLIATANQGSEATYESGFVIDKFPISRPNLTFSTLTVSNMSPEDSSIYLCSTGTSNYGYTFGSGTRLTVV.

V is TRBV11-3 and J is TRBJ2-1; 14 bases map to TRBD2. V shed 6 bases and J 7 bases; nucleotides not matched to a gene: 17. Germline V gene sequence: CDR1 SGHNT, CDR2 YENEEA. This CDR3 is built from 19 residues. The CDR3 protein is CASSRSLLGTSGRGNEQFF. CDR3 bases: TGTGCCAGCAGTCGAAGCCTATTAGGGACTAGCGGGAGAGGTAATGAGCAGTTCTTC.

The J gene is TRBJ2-3, the V gene TRBV10-3; tentative D call: TRBD2 (6 bases). Germline V gene lookup returns CDR1 ENHRY and CDR2 SYGVKD. V gave up 5 bases and J gave up 6 bases, with 12 bases separating them. This CDR3 region has 13 residues. CDR3 DNA sequence: TGTGCCATCAGTCCTCCTGGGAGGGATACGCAGTATTTT. This translates into CAISPPGRDTQYF.

This clonotype came up many times. DNA of the CDR3: TGTGCCAGCAGCCGGGACAGGGCGGGGGGGGAGACCCAGTACTTC. Encoded protein: CASSRDRAGGETQYF. The chain carries TRBV7-2 and TRBJ2-5, with D tentatively TRBD1 or TRBD2 (9 bases each). The CDR3 is made up of 15 amino acids. From germline, CDR1 is SGHTA and CDR2 FQGNSA. V shed 5 bases and J shed 5 bases, with 18 bases lying between them.

This clonotype was observed many times. The V gene is TRBV10-3, the J gene TRBJ1-5, with TRBD1 identical over 11 bases. There are 16 residues in the CDR3. V lost 3 bases to trimming and J lost 0 bases; unmatched junction nucleotides: 1. CDR1 is ENHRY, CDR2 SYGVKD, per germline. The DNA for the CDR3 is TGTGCCATCAGTGACGGGACAGGGGGTAGCAATCAGCCCCAGCATTTT. It encodes CAISDGTGGSNQPQHF.

This clonotype was seen ten or more times. The V gene is TRBV6-5, the J gene TRBJ2-7, with TRBD2 identical over 9 bases. V lost 0 bases, J lost 7 bases, and 7 bases stayed unmatched. Germline V gene sequence: CDR1 MNHEY, CDR2 SVGAGI. The CDR3 totals 15 residues. The CDR3 reads CASSYSNAAGGEQYF. CDR3 sequence (DNA): TGTGCCAGCAGTTACTCGAATGCGGCGGGAGGGGAGCAGTACTTC.

This clonotype was seen a few times. This rearrangement joins TRBV9 to TRBJ1-2; 9 bases align to TRBD1. The germline V gene has CDR1 SGDLS and CDR2 YYNGEE. This CDR3 comprises 18 residues. The V and J ends lost 4 bases and 6 bases, in that order; junction bases with no gene match: 19. CDR3: CASSILGTGGLEPHGYTF. The CDR3 DNA reads TGTGCCAGCAGCATTTTGGGAACAGGGGGCCTAGAGCCTCATGGCTACACCTTC. The whole variable domain, remainder taken from reference TRBV9 and TRBJ1-2, is DSGVTQTPKHLITATGQRVTLRCSPRSGDLSVYWYQQSLDQGLQFLIQYYNGEERAKGNILERFSAQQFPDLHSELNLSSLELGDSALYFCASSILGTGGLEPHGYTFGSGTRLTVV.

Details on this clonotype: This CDR3 is missing its conserved last phenylalanine or tryptophan, likely due to a read error. The DNA is left out, because the CDR3 cannot be placed on it with certainty; the CDR3 is given as TCRdb lists it. The V call is TRBV11-2, the J call TRBJ2-5; TRBD2, the table's D call, lacks a check against the DNA. With termini counted, the CDR3 has 18 amino acids. Germline V gene sequence: CDR1 SGHAT, CDR2 FQNNGV. CDR3 region: CASSPGLAGVSTKETPYL.

There are a few counts of this clonotype. J is TRBJ2-2 and V is TRBV4-3; 9 positions match TRBD2. J gave up 6 bases and V 4 bases, and 6 bases lay outside the gene matches. The germline gives CDR1 LGHNA, CDR2 YSLEER. The CDR3 is 15 residues long. In DNA, the CDR3 is TGCGCCAGCAGCCCCCGCTTAGCGGGAGCCGGGGAGCTGTTTTTT. As protein: CASSPRLAGAGELFF.

The chain uses TRBV5-1 and TRBJ2-1, with D uncertain. CDR1 SGHRS and CDR2 YFSETQ come from the germline V gene. Trimming removed 6 bases at V and 10 bases at J, with 14 bases between. This CDR3 region has 12 residues. CDR3 in amino acids: CASTSGRDEQFF. The CDR3 nucleotides read TGCGCCAGCACGTCTGGTCGTGACGAGCAGTTCTTC. The complete variable domain, with remaining parts taken from reference TRBV5-1 and TRBJ2-1, reads KAGVTQTPRYLIKTRGQQVTLSCSPISGHRSVSWYQQTPGQGLQFLFEYFSETQRNKGNFPGRFSGRQFSNSRSEMNVSTLELGDSALYLCASTSGRDEQFFGPGTRLTVL.

This sequence joins TRBV4-1 and TRBJ2-3; no clear D. This CDR3 has 16 amino acids. V gave up 4 bases and J gave up 3 bases, with 17 bases separating them. CDR1 MGHRA and CDR2 YSYEKL come from the germline V gene. This CDR3 reads CASSLAPASQTDTQYF. The DNA of the CDR3 is TGCGCCAGCAGCCTTGCTCCAGCGAGTCAAACAGATACGCAGTATTTT.